These 32 T cell receptor beta chains were all obtained from the same sample, sequenced in a study of neoadjuvant nivolumab and ipilimumab in lung cancer. Libraries were prepared by immunoSEQ multiplex PCR; TCRdb keeps only in-frame clonotypes and omits some of them. The sample comprises 7,500 to 9,000 clones, over 70% of which are singletons, and 8% rests with the top ten. Sequenced here: tumor tissue, sampled after neoadjuvant nivolumab, alone or with ipilimumab, at or shortly before surgery. These receptors all stem from an adult with non-small cell lung cancer.

This chain joins TRBV14 and TRBJ2-1; TRBD1 agrees at 7 bases. V lost 1 base, J lost 3 bases, and 9 bases stayed unmatched. The CDR3 spans 17 residues. Germline V gene lookup returns CDR1 SGHDN and CDR2 FVKESK. CDR3: CASSQAFGQGDYNEQFF. CDR3 DNA: TGTGCCAGCAGCCAAGCATTCGGTCAGGGGGACTACAATGAGCAGTTCTTC.

The V and J genes are TRBV18 and TRBJ1-3; no firm D call. Germline assignment: CDR1 KGHSH and CDR2 LQKENI. CDR3 size: 15 residues. Trimming pared 3 bases from V and 0 bases from J, leaving 9 bases between. The CDR3 reads CASSPLAASGNTIYF. In DNA, the CDR3 is TGTGCCAGCTCACCCCTCGCCGCCTCTGGAAACACCATATATTTT.

V gene TRBV11-3 combines with J gene TRBJ2-2, with TRBD1 matching 7 bases. CDR1 is SGHNT and CDR2 is YENEEA in the germline V gene. This CDR3 has 15 amino acids. V shed 5 bases and J 0 bases; nucleotides not matched to a gene: 3. This CDR3 is CASSQGTANTGELFF. The CDR3 DNA is TGTGCCAGCAGCCAGGGGACAGCGAACACCGGGGAGCTGTTTTTT.

This chain connects TRBV5-1 to TRBJ2-5; D unclear. Germline V CDR1 and CDR2: SGHRS, YFSETQ. CDR3 length: 15 residues. V gave up 0 bases and J gave up 3 bases, with 12 bases separating them. CDR3 DNA sequence: TGCGCCAGCAGCTTGGAAGTGTCAGCAAAAGAGACCCAGTACTTC. Translating gives CASSLEVSAKETQYF.

The rearrangement joins TRBV6-5 to TRBJ1-2, with 7 bases identical to TRBD1. Germline V gene lookup returns CDR1 MNHEY and CDR2 SVGAGI. The CDR3 runs 12 residues. J was trimmed by 10 bases and V by 5 bases; bases with no gene match: 7. CDR3 bases: TGTGCCAGCAGTCAGGGACAGCAGATCTACACCTTC. Residues: CASSQGQQIYTF.

V and J are TRBV18 and TRBJ2-3; D gene ambiguous. The CDR3 has 15 amino acids. V was pared by 4 bases and J by 3 bases, with 14 bases between. Germline V CDR1 and CDR2: KGHSH, LQKENI. The CDR3 sequence is CASSLTGLGTDTQYF. Written as DNA, the CDR3 is TGTGCCAGCTCACTGACGGGCCTGGGGACAGATACGCAGTATTTT.

This clone was detected a few times. The rearrangement uses TRBV6-1 and TRBJ1-2, with unresolved D. The germline gives CDR1 MNHNS, CDR2 SASEGT. There are 12 residues in the CDR3. V lost 3 bases, J lost 4 bases, and 6 bases lay in between. CDR3 loop: CASSERVYGYTF. The CDR3 DNA reads TGTGCCAGCAGTGAGCGGGTCTATGGCTACACCTTC.

The V gene is TRBV6-5, the J gene TRBJ2-7; no clear D gene. The CDR3 extends over 11 amino acids. Germline V gene data show CDR1 as MNHEY and CDR2 as SVGAGI. Trimming stripped 6 bases from V and 3 bases from J, with 6 bases between. CDR3 sequence: CASSTLYEQYF. CDR3 nucleotides: TGTGCCAGCAGCACCCTCTACGAGCAGTACTTC.

This chain joins TRBV7-9 and TRBJ1-6; tentative D call: TRBD1 (5 bases). The germline gives CDR1 SEHNR, CDR2 FQNEAQ (reference sequence). V shed 5 bases and J shed 15 bases, with 14 bases lying between them. CDR3 size: 12 residues. The CDR3 loop is CASSGGGRHLHF. In DNA, the CDR3 is TGTGCCAGCAGCGGGGGGGGTCGTCACCTCCACTTT. Combining the CDR3 with reference TRBV7-9 and TRBJ1-6 gives the whole variable domain DTGVSQNPRHKITKRGQNVTFRCDPISEHNRLYWYRQTLGQGPEFLTYFQNEAQLEKSRLLSDRFSAERPKGSFSTLEIQRTEQGDSAMYLCASSGGGRHLHFGNGTRLTVT.

The CDR3 DNA reads TGTGCCAGCACCTTGGGTGAAAAACTGTTTTTT. This codes for CASTLGEKLFF. The rearrangement joins TRBV25-1 to TRBJ1-4, with D unresolved. The CDR3 has 11 amino acids. V lost 7 bases and J 7 bases, leaving 7 bases between the germline ends. The germline CDR1 and CDR2 sequences are MGHDK and SYGVNS.

V gene TRBV5-1 combines with J gene TRBJ1-6, with TRBD1 identical over 7 bases. The J segment lost 7 bases and the V segment lost 6 bases, leaving 4 bases of the junction unmatched. This CDR3 contains 13 residues. Germline CDR1 is SGHRS and CDR2 is YFSETQ. CDR3 amino acids: CASNRGPNSPLHF. CDR3 nucleotide sequence: TGCGCCAGCAACAGGGGACCCAATTCACCCCTCCACTTT.

The CDR3, as DNA: TGCGCCAGCAGCCGGGGAGGGTTTGAGGCTGAAGCTTTCTTT. Amino acid sequence: CASSRGGFEAEAFF. The V and J genes are TRBV5-1 and TRBJ1-1, with D unclear. CDR3 length: 14 amino acids. Germline values: CDR1 SGHRS, CDR2 YFSETQ. Trimming stripped 4 bases from V and 6 bases from J, with 16 bases between.

The chain is built from TRBV5-1 and TRBJ2-7; 8 bases are shared with TRBD2. The CDR3 loop spans 14 amino acids. The V segment lost 2 bases and the J segment 0 bases; nucleotides outside the gene matches: 1. Germline V CDR1 and CDR2: SGHRS, YFSETQ. CDR3 loop: CASSFSGDSYEQYF. The CDR3 nucleotides are TGCGCCAGCAGCTTTAGCGGGGACTCCTACGAGCAGTACTTC.

The V and J genes are TRBV7-9 and TRBJ1-4; no reliable D call. V was cut by 0 bases and J by 8 bases, with 16 bases left in between. This CDR3 is 16 amino acids long. CDR1 is SEHNR, CDR2 FQNEAQ, per germline (reference sequence). In nucleotides, the CDR3 is TGTGCCAGCAGCTTAGCATCGCGGGGATATCGAGAAAAACTGTTTTTT. It specifies CASSLASRGYREKLFF. The whole variable domain, remainder taken from reference TRBV7-9 and TRBJ1-4, is DTGVSQNPRHKITKRGQNVTFRCDPISEHNRLYWYRQTLGQGPEFLTYFQNEAQLEKSRLLSDRFSAERPKGSFSTLEIQRTEQGDSAMYLCASSLASRGYREKLFFGSGTQLSVL.

In its sample, this clone was seen once. The rearrangement uses TRBV5-1 and TRBJ1-1, with D possibly being TRBD1 (6 bases). V was shortened by 2 bases and J by 7 bases, with 18 bases between the two germline ends. Germline V CDR1 and CDR2: SGHRS, YFSETQ. The CDR3 loop spans 15 amino acids. In DNA form, the CDR3 reads TGCGCCAGCAGCTTTTGGGAGCGGGGGGCTGGTGAAGCTTTCTTT. It yields the protein CASSFWERGAGEAFF. The entire variable domain, with the rest obtained from reference TRBV5-1 and TRBJ1-1, is as follows: KAGVTQTPRYLIKTRGQQVTLSCSPISGHRSVSWYQQTPGQGLQFLFEYFSETQRNKGNFPGRFSGRQFSNSRSEMNVSTLELGDSALYLCASSFWERGAGEAFFGQGTRLTVV.

V gene TRBV11-2 combines with J gene TRBJ1-1, with 7 bases that match TRBD1. CDR3 length: 12 residues. Trimming took 3 bases from V and 5 from J; bases not matched to a gene: 0. CDR1 and CDR2 (germline): SGHAT, FQNNGV. CDR3 DNA: TGTGCCAGCAGCTTGGACAGGACTGAAGCTTTCTTT. Translation gives CASSLDRTEAFF. Full variable domain (rest looked up from reference TRBV11-2 and TRBJ1-1): EAGVAQSPRYKIIEKRQSVAFWCNPISGHATLYWYQQILGQGPKLLIQFQNNGVVDDSQLPKDRFSAERLKGVDSTLKIQPAKLEDSAVYLCASSLDRTEAFFGQGTRLTVV.

This clone has just one count. The chain joins TRBV5-6 to TRBJ1-6; no firm D call. The CDR3 totals 13 residues. V shed 0 bases and J shed 4 bases, with 2 bases lying between them. Germline CDR1 is SGHDT and CDR2 is YYEEEE. This CDR3 reads CASSLVYNSPLHF. The CDR3 DNA is TGTGCCAGCAGCTTGGTGTATAATTCACCCCTCCACTTT. Drawing the rest from reference TRBV5-6 and TRBJ1-6, the complete variable domain is DAGVTQSPTHLIKTRGQQVTLRCSPKSGHDTVSWYQQALGQGPQFIFQYYEEEERQRGNFPDRFSGHQFPNYSSELNVNALLLGDSALYLCASSLVYNSPLHFGNGTRLTVT.

The chain carries TRBV7-2 and TRBJ1-2; D remains ambiguous. The CDR3 extends over 14 amino acids. Per the germline V gene, CDR1 is SGHTA and CDR2 is FQGNSA. The V end lost 3 bases, the J end lost 0 bases, and 8 bases lay between the germline ends. The CDR3 region has the DNA TGTGCCAGCAGCTTGGAGAGTGCTAACTATGGCTACACCTTC. Amino acid sequence: CASSLESANYGYTF.

This clone was detected only a few times. Other nucleotide sequences in the sample specify the same CDR3. J is TRBJ1-1 and V is TRBV7-2; D not certain. V gave up 4 bases and J gave up 2 bases, with 5 bases separating them. Germline lookup yields CDR1 SGHTA and CDR2 FQGNSA. This CDR3 spans 12 amino acids. The chain's CDR3 is CASSSYNTEAFF. CDR3 bases: TGTGCCAGCAGCTCGTACAACACTGAAGCTTTCTTT.

This chain links TRBV5-1 with TRBJ2-1, with 7 bases lining up with TRBD1. The CDR3 spans 18 residues. With 7 bases clipped from V and 6 bases from J, the junction kept 22 bases outside the gene matches. Germline V gene data show CDR1 as SGHRS and CDR2 as YFSETQ. The CDR3 sequence: CASSRDRATTASANEQFF. The CDR3 DNA sequence: TGCGCCAGCTCCCGGGACAGAGCGACTACGGCGTCGGCCAATGAGCAGTTCTTC.

V gene TRBV19 combines with J gene TRBJ1-1; D gene unclear. Per germline, CDR1 LNHDA and CDR2 SQIVND (reference sequence). This CDR3 is 12 amino acids long. The V and J ends lost 3 bases and 7 bases respectively, with 9 bases between them. The CDR3 region is CASSMFGFEAFF. In DNA, the CDR3 is TGTGCCAGTAGTATGTTCGGATTTGAAGCTTTCTTT.

This clone was counted only a few times. The chain is built from TRBV14 and TRBJ2-5; no reliable D call. This CDR3 is built from 13 residues. V was trimmed by 2 bases and J by 2 bases, leaving 6 bases between them. Germline CDR1 is SGHDN and CDR2 is FVKESK. The CDR3 DNA sequence: TGTGCCAGCAGCCAACTGGGGCAAGAGACCCAGTACTTC. It codes for CASSQLGQETQYF.

This chain uses TRBV27 with TRBJ2-7; 12 bases are a match to TRBD2. Germline-derived CDR1 and CDR2 are MNHEY and SMNVEV (reference sequence). The CDR3 runs to 16 residues. V was clipped by 0 bases and J by 5 bases; unmatched bases: 5. The CDR3 loop is CASSLSLAGGQDEQYF. The DNA for the CDR3 is TGTGCCAGCAGTTTATCCCTAGCGGGGGGGCAGGACGAGCAGTACTTC.

The chain couples TRBV6-5 to TRBJ2-1; D is possibly TRBD2 (5 bases). CDR3 length: 14 residues. Germline V gives CDR1 MNHEY, CDR2 SVGAGI. V lost 5 bases and J lost 0, with 8 bases in between. The CDR3 nucleotides read TGTGCCAGCAGTAAGCGGAGCTCCTACAATGAGCAGTTCTTC. Translated: CASSKRSSYNEQFF.

Here the CDR3 reads CASSSPTVSYGYTF. CDR3 coding DNA: TGTGCCAGCAGTTCGCCCACAGTCTCCTATGGCTACACCTTC. The chain is built from TRBV5-5 and TRBJ1-2, with D unresolved. Germline CDR1 and CDR2: SGHKS and YYEKEE (reference sequence). V shed 5 bases and J shed 4 bases, with 15 bases lying between them. The length of the CDR3 is 14 residues. The variable domain in full, with the rest retrieved from reference TRBV5-5 and TRBJ1-2, is DAGVTQSPTHLIKTRGQQVTLRCSPISGHKSVSWYQQVLGQGPQFIFQYYEKEERGRGNFPDRFSARQFPNYSSELNVNALLLGDSALYLCASSSPTVSYGYTFGSGTRLTVV.

This clone was seen only a few times. The V gene is TRBV2, the J gene TRBJ1-5; the D is unclear. V lost 4 bases and J 3 bases, leaving 7 bases between the germline ends. The CDR3 consists of 13 residues. Germline lookup yields CDR1 SNHLY and CDR2 FYNNEI. CDR3 amino acids: CASSVQDNQPQHF. The DNA of the CDR3 is TGTGCCAGCAGTGTCCAGGACAATCAGCCCCAGCATTTT.

The chain is built from TRBV19 and TRBJ2-7; D might be TRBD1 or TRBD2, each matching 6 bases. V was shortened by 1 base and J by 4 bases, with 11 bases between the two germline ends. The CDR3 contains 14 residues. Germline V lookup: CDR1 LNHDA, CDR2 SQIVND (reference sequence). The CDR3 loop reads CASSIGPGAYEQYF. CDR3 sequence (DNA): TGTGCCAGTAGTATAGGACCGGGGGCGTACGAGCAGTACTTC.

The CDR3 sequence: CASSGLDSGYGYTF. The CDR3 region has the DNA TGTGCCAGTAGTGGCCTCGACTCAGGGTATGGCTACACCTTC. This sequence joins TRBV19 and TRBJ1-2; possible D gene TRBD1, 5 bases. CDR3 length: 14 residues. Trimming removed 5 bases from V and 5 bases from J, with 15 bases in between. Germline CDR1 LNHDA, CDR2 SQIVND (reference sequence).

Points on this clone: Because the CDR3's place on the DNA is in doubt, the DNA is left out and the CDR3 is given as listed by TCRdb. The V and J genes are TRBV6-5 and TRBJ1-2. The CDR3 is 15 amino acids long, termini counted. The germline V gene encodes CDR1 MNHEY and CDR2 SVGAGI. This CDR3 is CASSTLRAGWGGYTF.

The chain links TRBV7-8 to TRBJ2-3; the D gene is possibly TRBD1 (5 bases). V lost 8 bases and J 6 bases, leaving 15 bases between the germline ends. The CDR3 runs 13 residues. From germline, CDR1 is SGHVS and CDR2 FQNEAQ. CDR3 nucleotide sequence: TGTGCCAGCCGGCAGGTAGGGGCTGATACGCAGTATTTT. This encodes CASRQVGADTQYF.

This CDR3 reads CASSERDNVVRGYTF. The DNA for the CDR3 is TGTGCCAGCAGTGAAAGGGACAATGTTGTACGGGGCTACACCTTC. The chain is built from TRBV2 and TRBJ1-2, with D possibly TRBD1 on 6 matching bases. There are 15 residues in the CDR3. Germline-derived CDR1 and CDR2 are SNHLY and FYNNEI. Trimming pared 2 bases from V and 8 bases from J, leaving 18 bases between. Supplemented by reference TRBV2 and TRBJ1-2, the full variable domain reads EPEVTQTPSHQVTQMGQEVILRCVPISNHLYFYWYRQILGQKVEFLVSFYNNEISEKSEIFDDQFSVERPDGSNFTLKIRSTKLEDSAMYFCASSERDNVVRGYTFGSGTRLTVV.

J is TRBJ2-7 and V is TRBV19; 8 bases line up with TRBD2. The CDR3 covers 14 residues. V shed 2 bases and J 5 bases; nucleotides not matched to a gene: 5. Germline-derived CDR1 and CDR2 are LNHDA and SQIVND (reference sequence). The chain's CDR3 is CASSITAGVHEQYF. Written as DNA, the CDR3 is TGTGCCAGTAGTATAACAGCGGGAGTACACGAGCAGTACTTC.